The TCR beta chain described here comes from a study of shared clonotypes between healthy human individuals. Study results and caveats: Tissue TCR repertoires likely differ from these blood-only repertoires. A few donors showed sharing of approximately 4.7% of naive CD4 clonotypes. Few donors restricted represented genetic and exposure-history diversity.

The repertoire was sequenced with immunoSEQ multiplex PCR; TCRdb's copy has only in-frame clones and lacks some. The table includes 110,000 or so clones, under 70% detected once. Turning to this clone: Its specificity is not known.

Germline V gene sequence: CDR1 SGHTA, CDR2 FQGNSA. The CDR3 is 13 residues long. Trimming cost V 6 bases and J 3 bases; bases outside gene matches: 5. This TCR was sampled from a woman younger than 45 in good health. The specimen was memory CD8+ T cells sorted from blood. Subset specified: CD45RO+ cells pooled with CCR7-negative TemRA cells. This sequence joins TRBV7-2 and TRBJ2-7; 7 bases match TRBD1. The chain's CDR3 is CASRGTENYEQYF. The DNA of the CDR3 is TGTGCCAGCAGGGGGACAGAGAACTACGAGCAGTACTTC.